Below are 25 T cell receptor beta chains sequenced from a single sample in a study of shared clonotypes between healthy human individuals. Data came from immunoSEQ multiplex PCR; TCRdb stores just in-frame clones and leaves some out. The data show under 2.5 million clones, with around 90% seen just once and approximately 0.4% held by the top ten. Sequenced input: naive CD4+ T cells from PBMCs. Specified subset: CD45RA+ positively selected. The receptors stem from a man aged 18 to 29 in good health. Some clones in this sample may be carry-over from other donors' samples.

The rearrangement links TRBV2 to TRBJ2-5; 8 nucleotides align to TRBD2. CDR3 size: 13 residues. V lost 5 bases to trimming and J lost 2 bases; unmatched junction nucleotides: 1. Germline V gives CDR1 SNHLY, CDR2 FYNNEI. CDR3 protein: CASSREGQETQYF. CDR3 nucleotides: TGTGCCAGCAGTCGGGAGGGTCAAGAGACCCAGTACTTC.

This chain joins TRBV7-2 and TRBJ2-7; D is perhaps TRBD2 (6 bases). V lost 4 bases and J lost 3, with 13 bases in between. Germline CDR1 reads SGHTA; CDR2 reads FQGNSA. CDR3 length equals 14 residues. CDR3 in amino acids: CASSSTRAHYEQYF. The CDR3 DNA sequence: TGTGCCAGCAGCTCGACTAGGGCTCACTACGAGCAGTACTTC.

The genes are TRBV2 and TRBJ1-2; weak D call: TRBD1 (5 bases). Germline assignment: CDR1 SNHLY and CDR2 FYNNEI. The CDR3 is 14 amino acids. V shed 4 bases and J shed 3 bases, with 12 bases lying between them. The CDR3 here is CASSGDRQHYGYTF. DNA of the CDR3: TGTGCCAGCAGTGGAGATCGACAGCACTATGGCTACACCTTC.

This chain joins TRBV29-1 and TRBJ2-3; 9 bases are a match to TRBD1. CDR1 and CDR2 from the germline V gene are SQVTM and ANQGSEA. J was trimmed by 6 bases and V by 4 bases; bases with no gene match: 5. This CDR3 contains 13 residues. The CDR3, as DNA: TGCAGCGTTGGGGGACAGGGTAGGGATACGCAGTATTTT. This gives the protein CSVGGQGRDTQYF.

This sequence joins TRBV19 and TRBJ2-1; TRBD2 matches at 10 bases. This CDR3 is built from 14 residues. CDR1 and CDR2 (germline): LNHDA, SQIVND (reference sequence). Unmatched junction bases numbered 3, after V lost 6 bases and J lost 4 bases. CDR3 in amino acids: CASRKGLAYNEQFF. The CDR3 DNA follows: TGTGCCAGTAGAAAGGGACTAGCGTACAATGAGCAGTTCTTC.

CDR3 nucleotide sequence: TGTGCCAGCAGCCGACCTTATAGCAATCAGCCCCAGCATTTT. It yields the protein CASSRPYSNQPQHF. The rearrangement joins TRBV28 to TRBJ1-5, with no clear D. The CDR3 spans 14 residues. CDR1 and CDR2 from the germline V gene are MDHEN and SYDVKM. Trimming removed 6 bases from V and 0 bases from J, with 9 bases in between.

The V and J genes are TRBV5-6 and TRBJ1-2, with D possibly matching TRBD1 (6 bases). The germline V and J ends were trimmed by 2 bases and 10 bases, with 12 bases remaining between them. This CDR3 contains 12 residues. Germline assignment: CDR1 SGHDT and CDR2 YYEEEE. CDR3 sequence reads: CASSLYRDLYTF. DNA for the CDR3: TGTGCCAGCAGCTTATACAGGGACCTCTACACCTTC.

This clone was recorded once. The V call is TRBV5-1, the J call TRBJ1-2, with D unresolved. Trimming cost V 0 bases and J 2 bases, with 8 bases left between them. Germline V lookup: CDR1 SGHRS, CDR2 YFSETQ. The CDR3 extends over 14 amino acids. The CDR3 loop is CASSLGSANYGYTF. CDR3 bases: TGCGCCAGCAGCTTGGGATCAGCCAACTATGGCTACACCTTC.

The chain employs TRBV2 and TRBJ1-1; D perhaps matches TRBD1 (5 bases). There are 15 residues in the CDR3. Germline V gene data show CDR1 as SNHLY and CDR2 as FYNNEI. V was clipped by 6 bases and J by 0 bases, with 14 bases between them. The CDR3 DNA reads TGTGCCAGCAGACGCCGACAGAATCTGAACACTGAAGCTTTCTTT. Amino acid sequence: CASRRRQNLNTEAFF.

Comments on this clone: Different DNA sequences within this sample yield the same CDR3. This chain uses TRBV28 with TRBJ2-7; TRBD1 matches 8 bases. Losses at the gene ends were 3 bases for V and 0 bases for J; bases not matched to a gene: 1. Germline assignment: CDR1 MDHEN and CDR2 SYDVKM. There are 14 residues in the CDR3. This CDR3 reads CASSLTGASYEQYF. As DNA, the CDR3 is TGTGCCAGCAGTTTGACAGGGGCCTCCTACGAGCAGTACTTC.

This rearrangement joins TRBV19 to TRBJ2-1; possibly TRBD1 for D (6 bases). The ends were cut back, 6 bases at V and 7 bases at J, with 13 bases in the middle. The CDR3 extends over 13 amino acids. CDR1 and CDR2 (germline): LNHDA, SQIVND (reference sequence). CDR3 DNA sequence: TGTGCCAGTAGCCCGAAGGGGGAGAATGAGCAGTTCTTC. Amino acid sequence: CASSPKGENEQFF. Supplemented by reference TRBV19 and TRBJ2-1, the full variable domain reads DGGITQSPKYLFRKEGQNVTLSCEQNLNHDAMYWYRQDPGQGLRLIYYSQIVNDFQKGDIAEGYSVSREKKESFPLTVTSAQKNPTAFYLCASSPKGENEQFFGPGTRLTVL.

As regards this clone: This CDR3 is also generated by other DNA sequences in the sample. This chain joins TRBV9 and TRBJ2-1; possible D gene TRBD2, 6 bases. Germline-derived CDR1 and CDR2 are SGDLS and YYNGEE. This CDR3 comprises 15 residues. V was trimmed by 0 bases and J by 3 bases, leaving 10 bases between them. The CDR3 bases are TGTGCCAGCAGCGTAGCTACCGGGAGCTACAATGAGCAGTTCTTC. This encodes CASSVATGSYNEQFF.

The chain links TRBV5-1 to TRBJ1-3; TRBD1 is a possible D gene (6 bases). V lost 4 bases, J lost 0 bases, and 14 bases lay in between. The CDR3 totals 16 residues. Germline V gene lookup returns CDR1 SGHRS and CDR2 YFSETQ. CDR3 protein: CASSPGTPVSGNTIYF. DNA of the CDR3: TGCGCCAGCAGCCCCGGGACACCCGTCTCTGGAAACACCATATATTTT.

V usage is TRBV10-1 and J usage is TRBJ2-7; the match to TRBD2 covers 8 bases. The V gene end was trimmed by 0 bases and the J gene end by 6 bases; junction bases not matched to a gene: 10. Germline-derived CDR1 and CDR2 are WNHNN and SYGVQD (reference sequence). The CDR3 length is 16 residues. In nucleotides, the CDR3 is TGCGCCAGCAGTGAGTCGTACCGAGCGGGAGATGTCGAGCAGTACTTC. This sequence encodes CASSESYRAGDVEQYF.

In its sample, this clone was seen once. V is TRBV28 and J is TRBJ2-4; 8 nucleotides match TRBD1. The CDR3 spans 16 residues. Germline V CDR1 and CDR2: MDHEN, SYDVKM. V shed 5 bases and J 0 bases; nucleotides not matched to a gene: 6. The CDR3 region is CASSQTGAPAKNIQYF. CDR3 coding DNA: TGTGCCAGCAGTCAGACAGGGGCCCCAGCCAAAAACATTCAGTACTTC.

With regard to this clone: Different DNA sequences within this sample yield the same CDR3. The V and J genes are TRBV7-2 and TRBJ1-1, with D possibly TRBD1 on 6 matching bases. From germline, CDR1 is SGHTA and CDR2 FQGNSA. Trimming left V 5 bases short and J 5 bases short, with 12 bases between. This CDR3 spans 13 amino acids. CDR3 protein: CASSLQGGTEAFF. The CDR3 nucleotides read TGTGCCAGCAGCCTACAGGGAGGTACTGAAGCTTTCTTT.

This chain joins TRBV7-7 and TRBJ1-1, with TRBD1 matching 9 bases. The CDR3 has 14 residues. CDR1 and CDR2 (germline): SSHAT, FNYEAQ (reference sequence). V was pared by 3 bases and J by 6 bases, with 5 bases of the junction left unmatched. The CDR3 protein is CASSLTGGSPEAFF. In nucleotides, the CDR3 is TGTGCCAGCAGCTTGACAGGGGGTAGCCCTGAAGCTTTCTTT.

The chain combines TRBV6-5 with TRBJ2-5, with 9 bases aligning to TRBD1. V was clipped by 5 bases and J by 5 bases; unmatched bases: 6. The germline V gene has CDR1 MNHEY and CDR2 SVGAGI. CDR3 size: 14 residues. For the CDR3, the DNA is TGTGCCAGCAGTGGGGACAGGGTATCTGAGACCCAGTACTTC. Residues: CASSGDRVSETQYF.

This CDR3 reads CASSPRTSGRNYEQFF. In DNA, the CDR3 is TGTGCCAGCAGTCCCAGGACTAGCGGGCGGAACTATGAGCAGTTCTTC. The chain uses TRBV27 and TRBJ2-1; 11 nucleotides align to TRBD2. V was pared by 5 bases and J by 8 bases, with 11 bases of the junction left unmatched. This CDR3 has 16 residues. From germline, CDR1 is MNHEY and CDR2 SMNVEV (reference sequence).

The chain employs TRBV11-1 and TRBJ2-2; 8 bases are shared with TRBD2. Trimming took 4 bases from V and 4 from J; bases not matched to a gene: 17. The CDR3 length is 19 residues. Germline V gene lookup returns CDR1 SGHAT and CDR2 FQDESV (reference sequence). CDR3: CASSSIGGGSGESTGELFF. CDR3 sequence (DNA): TGTGCCAGCAGCTCGATAGGAGGGGGTAGCGGGGAGAGCACCGGGGAGCTGTTTTTT.

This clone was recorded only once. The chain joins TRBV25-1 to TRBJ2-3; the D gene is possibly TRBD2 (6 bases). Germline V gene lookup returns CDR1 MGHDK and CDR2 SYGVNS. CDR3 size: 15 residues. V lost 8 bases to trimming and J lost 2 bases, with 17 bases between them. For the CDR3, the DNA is TGTGCCAGCTCGCCGGTCGCGGGGCCCACAGATACGCAGTATTTT. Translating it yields CASSPVAGPTDTQYF.

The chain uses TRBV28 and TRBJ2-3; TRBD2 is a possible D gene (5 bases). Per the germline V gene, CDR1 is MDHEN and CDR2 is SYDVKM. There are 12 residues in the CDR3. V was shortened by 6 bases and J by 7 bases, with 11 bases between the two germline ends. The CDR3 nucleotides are TGTGCCAGCAGCCCCGGACTCAATACGCAGTATTTT. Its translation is CASSPGLNTQYF.

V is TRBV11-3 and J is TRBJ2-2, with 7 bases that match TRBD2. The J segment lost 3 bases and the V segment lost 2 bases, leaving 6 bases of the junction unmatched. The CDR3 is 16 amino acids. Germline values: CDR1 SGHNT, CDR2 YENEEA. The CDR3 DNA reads TGTGCCAGCAGCTTAATCGGGACTACCTACACCGGGGAGCTGTTTTTT. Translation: CASSLIGTTYTGELFF.

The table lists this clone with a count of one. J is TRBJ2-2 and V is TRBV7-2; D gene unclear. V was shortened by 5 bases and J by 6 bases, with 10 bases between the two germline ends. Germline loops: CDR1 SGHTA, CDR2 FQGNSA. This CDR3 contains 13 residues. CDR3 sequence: CASSKAVSGELFF. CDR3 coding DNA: TGTGCCAGCAGCAAAGCTGTCTCCGGGGAGCTGTTTTTT.

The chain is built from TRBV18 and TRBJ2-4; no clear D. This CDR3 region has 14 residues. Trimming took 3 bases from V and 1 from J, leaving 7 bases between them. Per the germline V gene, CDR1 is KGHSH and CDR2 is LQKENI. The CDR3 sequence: CASSPTEAKNIQYF. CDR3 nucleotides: TGTGCCAGCTCACCGACGGAGGCCAAAAACATTCAGTACTTC.